This TCR beta chain is drawn from a study of OX40 agonist ivuxolimab in advanced cancers. For the study at large: The patients got ivuxolimab, which is an agonistic anti-OX40 (CD134) antibody. Findings and limits, study-wide: Some of the lowest clonal expansion was seen in partial responders at 0.1-3.0 mg/kg. Blood T cells, both CD4+ and CD8+, expanded clonally by week 6 at 0.1 to 3.0 mg/kg.

With regard to this clone: Its target is unknown.

The CDR3 extends over 15 amino acids. The germline CDR1 and CDR2 sequences are MNHEY and SMNVEV (reference sequence). V trimming: 4 bases; J trimming: 5 bases; junction bases outside the gene matches: 8. TCRdb's copy holds only in-frame clones and misses some; the assay was immunoSEQ multiplex PCR. The table records about 84,000 clones, 85% of them present only once. The material was CD4+ or CD8+ T cells sorted from blood, obtained in a trial of the OX40 agonist ivuxolimab. The receptor comes from an adult with an advanced solid tumor such as melanoma, head and neck, liver or kidney cancer. The chain recombines TRBV27 with TRBJ2-3, with 8 bases matching TRBD2. This CDR3 reads CASSWGGGIVDTQYF. Here the CDR3 DNA reads TGTGCCAGCAGTTGGGGCGGGGGGATAGTAGATACGCAGTATTTT.